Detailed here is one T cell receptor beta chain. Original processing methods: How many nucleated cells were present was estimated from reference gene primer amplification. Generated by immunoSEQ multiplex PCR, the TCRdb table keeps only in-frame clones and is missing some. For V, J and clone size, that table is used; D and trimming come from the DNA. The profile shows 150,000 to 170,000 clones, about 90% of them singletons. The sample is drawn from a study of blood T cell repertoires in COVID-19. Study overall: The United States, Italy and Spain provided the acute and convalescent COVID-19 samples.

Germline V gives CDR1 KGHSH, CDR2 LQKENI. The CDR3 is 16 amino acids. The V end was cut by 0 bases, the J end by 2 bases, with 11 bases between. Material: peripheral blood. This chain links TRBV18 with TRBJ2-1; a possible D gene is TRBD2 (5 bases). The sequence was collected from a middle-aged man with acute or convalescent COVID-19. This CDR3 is CASSPPGSLTYNEQFF. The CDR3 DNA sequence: TGTGCCAGCTCACCACCGGGGAGCCTAACCTACAATGAGCAGTTCTTC.